This TCR beta chain comes out of a study of immune evolution from preneoplasia to lung adenocarcinoma. V was trimmed by 5 bases and J by 0 bases, leaving 14 bases between them. Germline V gene sequence: CDR1 LNHDA, CDR2 SQIVND (reference sequence). The CDR3 is made up of 16 amino acids. Clones were sequenced by immunoSEQ multiplex PCR, and TCRdb holds only the in-frame ones, with some missing. The sample lists approximately 4,500 clones; roughly four fifths were seen once. Sequenced input: FFPE lung adenocarcinoma in situ tissue. The sequence derives from a person aged 65-85 years with lung adenocarcinoma. The chain uses TRBV19 and TRBJ2-1; perhaps TRBD1 as D (6 bases). The CDR3 DNA reads TGTGCCAGTAGTCTCCGGACAGAAAGCTCCTACAATGAGCAGTTCTTC. The encoded protein is CASSLRTESSYNEQFF.